This passage covers 2 T cell receptor beta chains from one sample sequenced in a study of CD8 T cells in ankylosing spondylitis. General study results and limits: For ankylosing spondylitis blood, a TCR beta motif of about eight highly homologous variants appeared characteristic.

What these receptors recognize is not known. TCRdb ran MiXCR on the 5' RACE reads and lists one entry per CDR3 protein. This table holds some 400,000 distinct CDR3 sequences, around 20% found once. Material: blood, either unsorted or a sorted T cell fraction (not recorded which). The receptors were sampled from a male donor with ankylosing spondylitis.

This clonotype was seen repeatedly, ten times or more. The chain joins TRBV29-1 to TRBJ2-1; TRBD2 matches 10 bases. The trim removed 8 bases at V and 3 bases at J, leaving 4 bases unmatched. This CDR3 spans 13 amino acids. Germline V gene sequence: CDR1 SQVTM, CDR2 ANQGSEA. The CDR3 region is CSPGTSVYNEQFF. The CDR3 DNA is TGCAGCCCTGGGACTAGCGTCTACAATGAGCAGTTCTTC.

The genes are TRBV6-5 and TRBJ2-4; TRBD1 aligns across 9 bases. Germline V gives CDR1 MNHEY, CDR2 SVGAGI. Trimming took 4 bases from V and 15 from J; bases not matched to a gene: 16. CDR3 length: 15 amino acids. The CDR3 nucleotides are TGTGCCAGCAGTTCCCCAATTGGAGGGACAGGGTATACGTACTTC. It translates to CASSSPIGGTGYTYF.